A selection of T cell receptor beta chains follows, all from one sample in a study of T cell responses to AZD1222 COVID-19 vaccine. Profiling relied on immunoSEQ multiplex PCR, and the TCRdb table lists in-frame clones only, not all of them. The sample includes about 140,000 clones, just over 90% of them seen just once. Sequences were derived from peripheral blood, sampled on day 0 of AZD1222 vaccination. These receptors were taken from an adult in good health. CDR3s include the opening cysteine and the closing phenylalanine or tryptophan. D genes are given only for firm matches. Some rows mark clone size as missing; the rest say once, few, many or name a class of expanded clone.

>TRBV13|NA|NA|TRBJ1-2
CASRSSGGTYGYTF
TGTGCCAGCAGAAGCTCGGGGGGGACCTATGGCTACACCTTC
>TRBV9|NA|NA|TRBJ2-5
CASSVLSGGFRETQYF
TGTGCCAGCAGCGTCCTCTCTGGGGGTTTTCGAGAGACCCAGTACTTC
>TRBV4-2|once|TRBD2|TRBJ2-1
CASSQEITSGSNEQFF
TGTGCCAGCAGCCAAGAGATCACTAGCGGGAGCAATGAGCAGTTCTTC
>TRBV3-1/TRBV3-2|NA|TRBD1|TRBJ1-1
CASSPWGQGNTEAFF
TGTGCCAGCAGCCCCTGGGGACAGGGAAACACTGAAGCTTTCTTT
>TRBV7-3|NA|TRBD2|TRBJ2-3
CASSPLAGATDTQYF
TGTGCCAGCAGCCCACTAGCGGGAGCCACAGATACGCAGTATTTT
>TRBV19|once|NA|TRBJ1-5
CASGEPQHF
TGTGCTTCAGGGGAGCCCCAGCATTTT
>TRBV7-8|NA|TRBD2|TRBJ2-5
CASSRRGGRETQYF
TGTGCCAGCAGCAGGCGGGGGGGCCGGGAGACCCAGTACTTC
>TRBV3-1/TRBV3-2|NA|TRBD2|TRBJ2-2
CASSRPGLAGGRDTGELFF
TGTGCCAGCAGCCGTCCGGGACTAGCGGGAGGGCGTGACACCGGGGAGCTGTTTTTT
>TRBV7-2|NA|NA|TRBJ2-3
CASSPDLGTDTQYF
TGTGCCAGCAGCCCAGACCTAGGCACAGATACGCAGTATTTT
>TRBV14|NA|TRBD1|TRBJ2-7
CASSQGTGTEQYF
TGTGCCAGCAGCCAAGGGACAGGGACAGAGCAGTACTTC
>TRBV6-4|NA|NA|TRBJ2-3
CASALYTDTQYF
TGTGCCAGCGCGCTTTACACAGATACGCAGTATTTT
>TRBV5-1|NA|TRBD2|TRBJ2-5
CASSSSAGEETQYF
TGCGCCAGCAGCTCTTCAGCGGGGGAGGAGACCCAGTACTTC
>TRBV6-4|few|NA|TRBJ2-1
CASSDSGVSRNEQFF
TGTGCCAGCAGTGACTCAGGGGTCTCTAGGAATGAGCAGTTCTTC
>TRBV2|NA|TRBD2|TRBJ2-3
CASTRLTSLRGTDTQYF
TGTGCCAGCACCCGATTGACTAGCCTACGGGGCACAGATACGCAGTATTTT
>TRBV14|NA|NA|TRBJ1-2
CASSSIRATLRGGYTF
TGTGCCAGCAGCTCAATCAGGGCCACCCTTAGAGGTGGCTACACCTTC
>TRBV5-1|NA|TRBD1|TRBJ1-3
CASSLGGTGSSGNTIYF
TGCGCCAGCAGCTTGGGTGGGACAGGCAGCTCTGGAAACACCATATATTTT
>TRBV7-7|NA|TRBD2|TRBJ2-2
CASSVRTSGGAAGTGELFF
TGTGCCAGCAGCGTACGGACTAGCGGGGGGGCCGCGGGCACCGGGGAGCTGTTTTTT
>TRBV5-4|NA|NA|TRBJ2-1
CASSLRVERASEQFF
TGTGCCAGCAGCCTGAGGGTTGAGAGGGCCAGTGAGCAGTTCTTC
>TRBV3-1/TRBV3-2|NA|NA|TRBJ2-2
CASSPTGVPTGELFF
TGTGCCAGCAGCCCAACCGGGGTTCCCACCGGGGAGCTGTTTTTT
>TRBV7-3|NA|TRBD1|TRBJ2-7
CASSLRAGGNEQYF
TGTGCCAGCAGCTTAAGGGCAGGGGGCAACGAGCAGTACTTC
>TRBV5-8|NA|TRBD2|TRBJ2-7
CASSSIRTSGRAAYEQYF
TGTGCCAGCAGCTCGATAAGGACTAGCGGGAGGGCCGCGTACGAGCAGTACTTC
>TRBV3-1/TRBV3-2|NA|TRBD1|TRBJ1-1
CASSQDQGASSEAFF
TGTGCCAGCAGCCAAGATCAGGGGGCGAGCTCTGAAGCTTTCTTT
>TRBV9|NA|NA|TRBJ1-3
CASSVTLSGNTIYF
TGTGCCAGCAGCGTAACCCTCTCTGGAAACACCATATATTTT
>TRBV24-1|few|NA|TRBJ2-1
CATSDLPRGSEQFF
TGTGCCACCAGTGATTTGCCGAGGGGGTCTGAGCAGTTCTTC
>TRBV11-2|NA|NA|TRBJ1-3
CASSLDLGNTIYF
TGTGCCAGCAGCTTGGACCTGGGAAACACCATATATTTT
>TRBV7-8|NA|TRBD2|TRBJ2-5
CASNLALAPAQETQYF
TGTGCCAGCAACCTTGCACTAGCGCCGGCCCAAGAGACCCAGTACTTC
>TRBV15|NA|NA|TRBJ1-5
CATSRDRIRNQPQHF
TGTGCCACCAGCAGAGATCGAATACGCAATCAGCCCCAGCATTTT
>TRBV19|once|NA|TRBJ2-7
CASSPTGGSEQYF
TGTGCCAGTAGTCCTACGGGGGGCAGCGAGCAGTACTTC
>TRBV5-8|NA|TRBD1|TRBJ2-3
CASSRHLGQGASTDTQYF
TGTGCCAGCAGCCGTCATCTAGGACAGGGAGCTTCCACAGATACGCAGTATTTT
>TRBV7-9|few|TRBD2|TRBJ2-1
CASSLGGLADSYNEQFF
TGTGCCAGCAGCTTAGGAGGGCTAGCGGACTCCTACAATGAGCAGTTCTTC
>TRBV5-6|NA|NA|TRBJ1-2
CASSLGTRWNYGYTF
TGTGCCAGCAGCTTGGGGACCCGTTGGAACTATGGCTACACCTTC
>TRBV7-8|NA|TRBD1|TRBJ1-6
CASSFSQGIYNSPLHF
TGTGCCAGCAGCTTCTCACAGGGGATCTATAATTCACCCCTCCACTTT
>TRBV29-1|NA|NA|TRBJ2-7
CSVKERGTYEQYF
TGCAGCGTTAAGGAGAGAGGCACCTACGAGCAGTACTTC